This T cell receptor (beta chain) was sequenced during a study of blood T cell repertoires in COVID-19 (dated by TCRdb to 2018 to 2021). Some background on the complete study: Collaborator samples came from the United States, Italy and Spain and covered acute and convalescent phases of COVID-19. The prospective study material was composed of cDNA or gDNA derived from T cells, B-cell-depleted T cells, or PBMCs. The dataset comprised deeply sampled blood TCRbeta repertoires from subjects exposed to, actively infected with, or recovered from COVID-19. The repertoires were released in a freely available public database meant as a resource for research on the immune response to SARS-CoV-2. Samples came from the ongoing ImmuneRACE study (first 160 participants) plus 1,254 subjects from 6 global collaborators. A de-identified subject ID, COVID-19 status, age in years and sex were almost always included in the sample metadata. Where available, HLA class I and class II types were taken from metadata supplied by the sample provider and were not determined by assay-based typing. Overall study results and their limits: How much clinical and demographic metadata was included differed by source and by participant, and the metadata was provided uncurated.

Collaborating institutions collected whole blood in K2EDTA tubes following their own protocols. For TCRbeta analysis, collaborator samples were shipped as frozen whole blood, as isolated PBMCs, or as DNA extracted from either sample type. The immunoSEQ Assay, a bias-controlled multiplex PCR, was used to amplify TCRbeta CDR3 regions from genomic DNA. For the original study's pipeline: Within the assay, amplification of reference gene primers was used to estimate how many nucleated cells each sample contained. To quantify the absolute abundance of each unique TCRbeta CDR3 rearrangement, sequence reads were collapsed and filtered. For each sample, productive Simpson clonality was calculated as the square root of Simpson's diversity index across productive rearrangements. This is the immuneACCESS table as TCRdb keeps it, with only in-frame sequences that have V and J called. A part of the clones is gone; compared with another copy, unresolved V genes explain less than half, and the rest is unexplained. The DNA was the basis for D and trimming; V, J and clone size are from that table. For this sample there are 150,000 to 200,000 clones; around 89% appear just once. Of the sample, 3.5% to 4.5% falls within the top ten clones.

On this clone itself: No antigen is known for it. Base quality data are lacking; no much larger clone is found one base away.

Looking up the germline V gene yields CDR1 MDHEN and CDR2 SYDVKM. V is cut back by 1 base and J by 1 base, with 12 bases in the junction unmatched. Including cysteine and phenylalanine, the CDR3 has 19 amino acids. The CDR3 DNA has 57 bases and is translated from base 1. The TCR originated in a human donor in a cohort sampled during active COVID-19. Source material: peripheral blood. In this chain, TRBV28 is recombined with TRBJ2-3, and 9 junctional nucleotides match TRBD2. The nucleotide sequence is TGTGCCAGCAGTTTATACCCTTTTCGCGGGAGGGCGCGCACAGATACGCAGTATTTT. Its protein reads: CASSLYPFRGRARTDTQYF.